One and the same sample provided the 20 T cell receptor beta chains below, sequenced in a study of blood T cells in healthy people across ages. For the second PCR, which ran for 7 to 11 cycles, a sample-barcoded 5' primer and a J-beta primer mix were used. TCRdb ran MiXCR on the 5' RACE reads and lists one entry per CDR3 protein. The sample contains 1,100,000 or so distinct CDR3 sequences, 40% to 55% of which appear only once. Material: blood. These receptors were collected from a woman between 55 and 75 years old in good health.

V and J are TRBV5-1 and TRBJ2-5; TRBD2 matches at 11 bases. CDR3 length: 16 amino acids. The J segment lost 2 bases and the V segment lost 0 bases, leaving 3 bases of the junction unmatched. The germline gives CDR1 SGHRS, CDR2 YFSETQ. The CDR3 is CASSLAVAGGQETQYF. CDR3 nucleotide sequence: TGCGCCAGCAGCTTGGCGGTAGCGGGAGGGCAAGAGACCCAGTACTTC.

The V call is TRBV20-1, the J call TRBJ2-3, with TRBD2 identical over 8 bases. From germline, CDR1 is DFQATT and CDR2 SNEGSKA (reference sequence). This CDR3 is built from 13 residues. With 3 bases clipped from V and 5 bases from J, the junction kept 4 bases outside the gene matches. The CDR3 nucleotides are TGCAGTGCTAGCTTTAGCGGGGAAGATACGCAGTATTTT. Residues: CSASFSGEDTQYF.

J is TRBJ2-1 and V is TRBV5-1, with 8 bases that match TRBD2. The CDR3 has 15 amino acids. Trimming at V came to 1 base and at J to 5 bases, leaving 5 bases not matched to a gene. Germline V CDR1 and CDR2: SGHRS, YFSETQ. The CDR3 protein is CASSLSGSSNNEQFF. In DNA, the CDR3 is TGCGCCAGCAGCTTGAGCGGGAGTTCCAACAATGAGCAGTTCTTC. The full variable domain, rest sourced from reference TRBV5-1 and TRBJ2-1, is KAGVTQTPRYLIKTRGQQVTLSCSPISGHRSVSWYQQTPGQGLQFLFEYFSETQRNKGNFPGRFSGRQFSNSRSEMNVSTLELGDSALYLCASSLSGSSNNEQFFGPGTRLTVL.

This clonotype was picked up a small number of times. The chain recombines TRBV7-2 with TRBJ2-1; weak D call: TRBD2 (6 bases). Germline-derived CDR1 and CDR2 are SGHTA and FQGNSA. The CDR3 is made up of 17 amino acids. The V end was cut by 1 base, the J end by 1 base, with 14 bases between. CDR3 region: CASSLDVGLSSYNEQFF. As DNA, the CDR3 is TGTGCCAGCAGCTTAGATGTGGGACTGAGTTCCTACAATGAGCAGTTCTTC.

The DNA of the CDR3 is TGTGCCAGCAGTTTGTTCTGGCCCGAGAGCTCTGGGGCCAACGTCCTGACTTTC. As protein: CASSLFWPESSGANVLTF. The chain is built from TRBV27 and TRBJ2-6; D is uncertain. V dropped 3 bases and J dropped 0 bases, with 15 bases sitting between them. CDR1 and CDR2 from the germline V gene are MNHEY and SMNVEV (reference sequence). The CDR3 is 18 amino acids.

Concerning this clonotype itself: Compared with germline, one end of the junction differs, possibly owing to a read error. CDR3 sequence reads: CACSVEGRDDEQFF. As DNA, the CDR3 is TGTGCCTGCAGCGTAGAGGGCAGGGACGATGAGCAGTTCTTC. This chain connects TRBV9 to TRBJ2-1, with D possibly being TRBD1 or TRBD2 (5 bases each). The CDR3 is 14 residues long. Germline V lookup: CDR1 SGDLS, CDR2 YYNGEE.

This CDR3 is CASSASRLASVTYTQYF. CDR3 coding DNA: TGTGCCAGCAGTGCTTCACGACTAGCCTCGGTCACCTATACGCAGTATTTT. The chain joins TRBV27 to TRBJ2-3, with 7 positions matching TRBD2. The ends lost 5 bases at V and 7 bases at J; junction bases unmatched: 18. Looked up from germline, CDR1 is MNHEY and CDR2 is SMNVEV (reference sequence). The CDR3 has 17 amino acids.

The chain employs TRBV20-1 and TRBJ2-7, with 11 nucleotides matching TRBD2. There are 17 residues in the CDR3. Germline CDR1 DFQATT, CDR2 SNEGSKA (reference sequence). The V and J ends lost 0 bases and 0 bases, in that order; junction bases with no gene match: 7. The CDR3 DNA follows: TGCAGTGCTAGAGAGCCTAGCGGGAGGTCGAGCTCCTACGAGCAGTACTTC. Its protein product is CSAREPSGRSSSYEQYF.

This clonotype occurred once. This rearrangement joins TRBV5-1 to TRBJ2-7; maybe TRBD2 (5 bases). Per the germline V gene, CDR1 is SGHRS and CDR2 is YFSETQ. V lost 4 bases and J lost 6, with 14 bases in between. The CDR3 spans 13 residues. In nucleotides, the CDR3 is TGCGCCAGCAGCCCGGAGACTACCCGCGAGCAGTACTTC. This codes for CASSPETTREQYF.

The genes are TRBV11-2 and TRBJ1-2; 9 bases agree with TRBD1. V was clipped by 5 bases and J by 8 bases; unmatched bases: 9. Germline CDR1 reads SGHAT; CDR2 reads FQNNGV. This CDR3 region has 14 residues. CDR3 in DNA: TGTGCCAGCAGCCGAGTGGGACAGGGAGTCGGCTACACCTTC. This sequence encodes CASSRVGQGVGYTF.

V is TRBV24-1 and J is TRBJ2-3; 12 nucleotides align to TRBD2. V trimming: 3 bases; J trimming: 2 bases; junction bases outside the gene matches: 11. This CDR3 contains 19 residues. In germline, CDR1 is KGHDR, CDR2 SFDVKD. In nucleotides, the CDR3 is TGTGCCACCAGTGATAAAGGGTCGACTAGCGGGAGAGCCACAGATACGCAGTATTTT. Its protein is CATSDKGSTSGRATDTQYF.

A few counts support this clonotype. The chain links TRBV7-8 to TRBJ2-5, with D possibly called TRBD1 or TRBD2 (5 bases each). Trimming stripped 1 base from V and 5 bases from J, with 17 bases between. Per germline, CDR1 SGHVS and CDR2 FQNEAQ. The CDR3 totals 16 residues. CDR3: CASSLVEGRARETQYF. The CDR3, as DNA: TGTGCCAGCAGCTTAGTTGAGGGCAGGGCCCGGGAGACCCAGTACTTC. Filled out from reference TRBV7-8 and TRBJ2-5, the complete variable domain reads GAGVSQSPRYKVAKRGQDVALRCDPISGHVSLFWYQQALGQGPEFLTYFQNEAQLDKSGLPSDRFFAERPEGSVSTLKIQRTQQEDSAVYLCASSLVEGRARETQYFGPGTRLLVL.

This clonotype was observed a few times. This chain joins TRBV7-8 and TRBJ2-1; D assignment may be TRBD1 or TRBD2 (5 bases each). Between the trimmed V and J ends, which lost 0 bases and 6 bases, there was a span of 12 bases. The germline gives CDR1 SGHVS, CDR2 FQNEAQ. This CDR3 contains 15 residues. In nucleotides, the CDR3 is TGTGCCAGCAGCTTAGCGGGGGAGAGTATCAATGAGCAGTTCTTC. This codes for CASSLAGESINEQFF.

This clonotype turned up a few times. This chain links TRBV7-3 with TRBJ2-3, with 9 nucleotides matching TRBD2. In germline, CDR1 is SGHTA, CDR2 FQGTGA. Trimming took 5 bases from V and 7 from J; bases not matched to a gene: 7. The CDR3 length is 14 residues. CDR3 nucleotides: TGTGCCAGCAGCGCCATAGCGGGAGTAAATACGCAGTATTTT. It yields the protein CASSAIAGVNTQYF. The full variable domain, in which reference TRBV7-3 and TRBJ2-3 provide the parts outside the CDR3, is GAGVSQTPSNKVTEKGKYVELRCDPISGHTALYWYRQSLGQGPEFLIYFQGTGAADDSGLPNDRFFAVRPEGSVSTLKIQRTERGDSAVYLCASSAIAGVNTQYFGPGTRLTVL.

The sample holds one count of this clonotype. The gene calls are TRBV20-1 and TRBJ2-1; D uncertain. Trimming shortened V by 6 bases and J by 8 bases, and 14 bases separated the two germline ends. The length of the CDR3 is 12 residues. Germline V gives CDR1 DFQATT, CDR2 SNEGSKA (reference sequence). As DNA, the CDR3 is TGCAGTGCCGTGGACGGCAGCGATGAGCAGTTCTTC. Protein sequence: CSAVDGSDEQFF.

The CDR3 is CASSPLAQGVDGYTF. The CDR3 nucleotides read TGTGCCAGCTCACCATTAGCGCAGGGTGTCGATGGCTACACCTTC. The V gene is TRBV18, the J gene TRBJ1-2; D might be TRBD1 (5 bases). The CDR3 is 15 amino acids. Germline values: CDR1 KGHSH, CDR2 LQKENI. V was shortened by 2 bases and J by 6 bases, with 16 bases between the two germline ends.

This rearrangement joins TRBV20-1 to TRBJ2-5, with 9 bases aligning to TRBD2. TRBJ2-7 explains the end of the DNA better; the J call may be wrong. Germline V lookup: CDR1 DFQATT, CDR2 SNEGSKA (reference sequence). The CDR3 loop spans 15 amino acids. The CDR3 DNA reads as TGCAGTGCTAGAGCGAAGGAGAATAGCGGGAGCGAGCAGTACTTC. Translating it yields CSARAKENSGSEQYF.

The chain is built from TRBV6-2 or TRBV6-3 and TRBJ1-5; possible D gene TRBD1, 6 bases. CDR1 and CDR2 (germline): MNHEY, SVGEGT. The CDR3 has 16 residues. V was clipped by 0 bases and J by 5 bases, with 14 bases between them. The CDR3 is CASSYSTGGGYQPQHF. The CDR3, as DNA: TGTGCCAGCAGTTACTCGACAGGCGGGGGGTATCAGCCCCAGCATTTT.

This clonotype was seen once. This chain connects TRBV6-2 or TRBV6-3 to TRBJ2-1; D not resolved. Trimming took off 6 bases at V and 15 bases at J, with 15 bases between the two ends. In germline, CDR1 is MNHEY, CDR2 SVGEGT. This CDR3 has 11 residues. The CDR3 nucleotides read TGTGCCAGCAGGTTTGACGAGGTCGCGTTCTTC. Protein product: CASRFDEVAFF.

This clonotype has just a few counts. The CDR3 nucleotides are TGTGCCAGCAGCTTACGCGGGGGGGTTCGTGAGACCCAGTACTTC. It encodes CASSLRGGVRETQYF. V and J are TRBV7-3 and TRBJ2-5, with TRBD2 matching over 9 bases. This CDR3 is built from 15 residues. The junction had 6 bases not matched to a gene; V was cut back by 2 bases and J by 5 bases. Germline CDR1 SGHTA, CDR2 FQGTGA.